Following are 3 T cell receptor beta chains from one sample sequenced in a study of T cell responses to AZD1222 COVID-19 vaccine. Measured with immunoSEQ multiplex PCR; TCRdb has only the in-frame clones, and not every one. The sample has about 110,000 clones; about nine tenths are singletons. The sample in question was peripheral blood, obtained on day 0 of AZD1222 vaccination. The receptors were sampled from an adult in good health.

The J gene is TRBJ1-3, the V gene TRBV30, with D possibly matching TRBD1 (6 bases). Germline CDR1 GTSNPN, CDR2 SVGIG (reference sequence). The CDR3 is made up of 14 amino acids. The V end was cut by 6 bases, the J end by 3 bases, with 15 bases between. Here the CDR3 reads CACKTGIFGNTIYF. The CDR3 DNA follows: TGTGCCTGTAAAACAGGGATCTTTGGAAACACCATATATTTT.

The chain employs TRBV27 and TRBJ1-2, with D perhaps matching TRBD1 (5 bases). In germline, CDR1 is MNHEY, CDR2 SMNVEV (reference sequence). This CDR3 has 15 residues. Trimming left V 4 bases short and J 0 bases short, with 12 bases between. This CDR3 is CASSWSSGPNYGYTF. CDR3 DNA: TGTGCCAGCAGTTGGTCGTCGGGGCCTAACTATGGCTACACCTTC.

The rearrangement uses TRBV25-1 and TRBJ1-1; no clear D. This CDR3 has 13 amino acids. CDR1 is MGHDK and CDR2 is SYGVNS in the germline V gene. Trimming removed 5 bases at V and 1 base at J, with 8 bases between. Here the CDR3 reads CASSIRQNTEAFF. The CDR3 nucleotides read TGTGCCAGCAGTATCCGACAGAACACTGAAGCTTTCTTT. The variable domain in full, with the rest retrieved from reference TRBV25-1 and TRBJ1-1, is EADIYQTPRYLVIGTGKKITLECSQTMGHDKMYWYQQDPGMELHLIHYSYGVNSTEKGDLSSESTVSRIRTEHFPLTLESARPSHTSQYLCASSIRQNTEAFFGQGTRLTVV.